The sequence of this T cell receptor (beta chain) was determined in a study of T cell responses to AZD1222 COVID-19 vaccine. Findings and limits, study-wide: Repertoire sampling happened only post peak T cell response. The donor group comprised mostly white British people and more females; the analysis possibly underestimated clonal diversity. Spike-wide vaccine-associated CD4 TCRs dominated at 160-218 and 743-854. The reported proportion of spike-specific TCRs targeting unmutated variant regions was nearly half.

The protocol was immunoSEQ multiplex PCR, while the TCRdb copy is restricted to in-frame clones and leaves out a portion. The table has about 60,000 clones, around 83% seen once; the top ten hold around 7.5%. The germline gives CDR1 SGHRS, CDR2 YFSETQ. The junction had 2 bases not matched to a gene; V was cut back by 0 bases and J by 7 bases. This CDR3 has 15 residues. Of note for this clone: The target antigen is unknown.

The rearrangement links TRBV5-1 to TRBJ1-4, with 11 bases identical to TRBD1. This clonotype originated in an adult in good health. The sample here was peripheral blood, taken on day 0 of AZD1222 vaccination. CDR3 sequence (DNA): TGCGCCAGCAGCTTGGCGGGACAGGGGGGTGAAAAACTGTTTTTT. It translates to CASSLAGQGGEKLFF.